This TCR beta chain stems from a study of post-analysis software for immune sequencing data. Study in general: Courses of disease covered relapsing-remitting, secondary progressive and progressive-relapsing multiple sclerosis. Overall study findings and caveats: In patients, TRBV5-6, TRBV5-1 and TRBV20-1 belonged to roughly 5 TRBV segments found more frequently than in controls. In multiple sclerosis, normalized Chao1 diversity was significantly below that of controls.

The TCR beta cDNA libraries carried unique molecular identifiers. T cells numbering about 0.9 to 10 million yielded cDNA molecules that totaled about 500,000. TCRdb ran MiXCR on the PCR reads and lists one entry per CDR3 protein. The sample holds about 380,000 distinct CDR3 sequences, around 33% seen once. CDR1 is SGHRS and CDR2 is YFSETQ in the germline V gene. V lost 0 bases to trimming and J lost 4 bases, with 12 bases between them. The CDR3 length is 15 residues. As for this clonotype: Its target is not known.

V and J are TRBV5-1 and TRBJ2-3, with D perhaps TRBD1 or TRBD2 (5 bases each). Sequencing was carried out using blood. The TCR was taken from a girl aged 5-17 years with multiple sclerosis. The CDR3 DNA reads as TGCGCCAGCAGCTTGGTTGGGGGTAGTGCAGATACGCAGTATTTT. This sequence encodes CASSLVGGSADTQYF. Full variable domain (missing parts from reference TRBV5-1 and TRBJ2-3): KAGVTQTPRYLIKTRGQQVTLSCSPISGHRSVSWYQQTPGQGLQFLFEYFSETQRNKGNFPGRFSGRQFSNSRSEMNVSTLELGDSALYLCASSLVGGSADTQYFGPGTRLTVL.